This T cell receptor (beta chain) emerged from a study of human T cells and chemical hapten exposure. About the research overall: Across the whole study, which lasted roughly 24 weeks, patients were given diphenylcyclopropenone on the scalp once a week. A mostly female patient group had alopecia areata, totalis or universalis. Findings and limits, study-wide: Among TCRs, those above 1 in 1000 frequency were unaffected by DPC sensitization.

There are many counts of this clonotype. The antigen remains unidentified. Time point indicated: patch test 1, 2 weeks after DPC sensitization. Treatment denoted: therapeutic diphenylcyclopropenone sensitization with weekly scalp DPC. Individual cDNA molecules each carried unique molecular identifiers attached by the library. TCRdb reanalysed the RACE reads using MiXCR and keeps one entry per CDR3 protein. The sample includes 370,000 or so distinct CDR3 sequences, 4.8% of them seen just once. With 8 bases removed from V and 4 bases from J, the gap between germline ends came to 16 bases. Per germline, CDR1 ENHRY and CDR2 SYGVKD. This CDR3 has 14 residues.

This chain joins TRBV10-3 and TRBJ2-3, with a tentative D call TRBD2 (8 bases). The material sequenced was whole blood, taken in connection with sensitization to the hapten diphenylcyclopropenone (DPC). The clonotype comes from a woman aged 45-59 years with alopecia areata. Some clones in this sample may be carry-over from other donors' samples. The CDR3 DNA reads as TGTGCCATCGCCGGGGGGGACAGTGCAGATACGCAGTATTTT. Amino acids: CAIAGGDSADTQYF.